This T cell receptor beta chain was captured in a study of T cells in Graves' hyperthyroidism and ophthalmopathy. This CDR3 has 16 amino acids. The V and J ends lost 5 bases and 1 base, in that order; junction bases with no gene match: 10. The germline V gene encodes CDR1 SGHTA and CDR2 FQGNSA. In regard to this clonotype: What it binds is unknown.

Graves' hyperthyroidism is called stable when ophthalmopathy does not progress within 18 months. Overall study findings and caveats: Blood also held most thyroid clonotypes expanded beyond 0.001.

It was RNA transcripts that yielded the amplified TCR beta CDR3 regions. Carried out on the TCR CDR3, a first-round RT-PCR used the HTBI primer set. TCRdb processed the multiplex PCR reads anew with MiXCR; each CDR3 protein has one entry. The table records some 700,000 distinct CDR3 sequences, 15% to 20% of them present only once. The source of this sequence is a man aged 50-60 years with Graves' hyperthyroidism. The V call is TRBV7-2, the J call TRBJ2-5; TRBD1 matches 7 bases. Sequenced input: blood. This chain's CDR3 is CASSGGPGQIQETQYF. In nucleotides, the CDR3 is TGTGCCAGCAGCGGAGGACCGGGACAGATCCAAGAGACCCAGTACTTC.